The clone carrying this T cell receptor (beta chain) was observed a single time. This specimen belongs to a study of blood T cell repertoires in COVID-19. The method was immunoSEQ multiplex PCR; TCRdb's version includes in-frame clones alone and lacks a portion of them. This sample yields 200,000 to 250,000 clones, of which 83% are seen a single time; roughly 1.3% belongs to the top ten. Germline V gene sequence: CDR1 SGHKS, CDR2 YYEKEE (reference sequence). CDR3 size: 14 residues. V shed 0 bases, J shed 8 bases, and the junction held 2 bases outside the gene matches. This clonotype originated in a young woman with COVID-19, enrolled during active disease. The sample was peripheral blood. The chain uses TRBV5-5 and TRBJ2-1; 10 bases agree with TRBD2. Here the CDR3 reads CASSLASGSYEQFF. CDR3 DNA: TGTGCCAGCAGCTTGGCTAGCGGGAGCTATGAGCAGTTCTTC.